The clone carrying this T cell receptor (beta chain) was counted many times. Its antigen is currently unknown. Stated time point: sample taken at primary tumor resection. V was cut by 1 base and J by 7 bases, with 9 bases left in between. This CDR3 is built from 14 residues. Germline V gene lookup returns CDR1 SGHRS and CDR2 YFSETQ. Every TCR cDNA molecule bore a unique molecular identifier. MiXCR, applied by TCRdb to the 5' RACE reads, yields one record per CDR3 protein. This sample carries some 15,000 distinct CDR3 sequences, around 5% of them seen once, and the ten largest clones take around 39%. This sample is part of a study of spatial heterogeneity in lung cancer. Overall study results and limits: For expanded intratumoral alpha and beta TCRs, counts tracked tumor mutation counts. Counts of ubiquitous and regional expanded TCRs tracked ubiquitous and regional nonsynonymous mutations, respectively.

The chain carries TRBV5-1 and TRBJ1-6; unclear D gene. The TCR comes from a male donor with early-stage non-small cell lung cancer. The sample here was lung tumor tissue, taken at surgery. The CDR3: CASSLNMVNSPLHF. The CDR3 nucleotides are TGCGCCAGCAGCTTGAACATGGTGAATTCACCCCTCCACTTT.